The 14 T cell receptor beta chains reported below all come from one sample, sequenced in a study of CD8 T cells in ankylosing spondylitis (dated by TCRdb to about 2017). Library prep was done by 5' RACE. The sample was run on an Illumina HiSeq 2500. TCRdb redid the processing of the public reads, applying fastp at Q25 and MiXCR, and retained in-frame beta chains. Each CDR3 protein appears once, grouped with its most common genes and DNA. The sample yields 150,000 or so distinct CDR3 sequences; 30% to 35% were counted once. The ten largest clones take up around 6% of the sample. Sequenced: synovial fluid, either unsorted or a sorted T cell fraction (not recorded which). The receptors were gathered from a male donor with ankylosing spondylitis.

J is TRBJ1-4 and V is TRBV6-2 or TRBV6-3, with TRBD1 matching 7 bases. V trimming: 4 bases; J trimming: 7 bases; junction bases outside the gene matches: 6. The CDR3 sequence is 14 residues long. Germline values: CDR1 MNHEY, CDR2 SVGEGT. CDR3 loop: CASSSWTGFEKLFF. In DNA, the CDR3 is TGTGCCAGCAGTTCCTGGACAGGCTTTGAAAAACTGTTTTTT.

The chain has TRBV20-1 and TRBJ2-3, with TRBD2 matching 14 bases. The CDR3 consists of 20 residues. V lost 0 bases to trimming and J lost 2 bases; unmatched junction nucleotides: 13. The germline CDR1 and CDR2 sequences are DFQATT and SNEGSKA (reference sequence). Here the CDR3 reads CSARDTIQTSGRDPTDTQYF. CDR3 in DNA: TGCAGTGCTAGAGATACCATCCAGACTAGCGGGAGGGACCCCACAGATACGCAGTATTTT.

V usage is TRBV4-1 and J usage is TRBJ2-7, with TRBD1 matching 10 bases. Germline CDR1 is MGHRA and CDR2 is YSYEKL. CDR3 length: 15 residues. With V trimmed by 0 bases and J by 5 bases, 4 bases remained unmatched. CDR3 DNA sequence: TGCGCCAGCAGCCAAGATTATGGACAGGGGGACGAGCAGTACTTC. The encoded protein is CASSQDYGQGDEQYF.

In the case of this clonotype: A clone one base away is much larger, so this may be a read error. J is TRBJ2-1 and V is TRBV28, with no clear D. This CDR3 region has 12 residues. Germline CDR1 MDHEN, CDR2 SYDVKM. The V end was cut by 6 bases, the J end by 6 bases, with 9 bases between. The CDR3 DNA sequence: TGTGCCAGCAGCGGGCTCACCAATGAGCAGTTCTTC. This encodes CASSGLTNEQFF.

This clonotype was counted between two and nine times. This rearrangement joins TRBV29-1 to TRBJ1-1; 7 bases map to TRBD1. The CDR3 contains 17 residues. Germline V gene data show CDR1 as SQVTM and CDR2 as ANQGSEA. The V and J ends lost 4 bases and 6 bases, in that order; junction bases with no gene match: 20. The CDR3: CSVVFRGQKRTFSEAFF. The CDR3 DNA follows: TGCAGCGTTGTTTTTAGGGGGCAAAAACGCACGTTCTCTGAAGCTTTCTTT.

This clonotype has just a few counts. The chain is built from TRBV30 and TRBJ2-1; D not resolved. Trimming cost V 1 base and J 9 bases, with 7 bases left between them. Germline CDR1 and CDR2: GTSNPN and SVGIG (reference sequence). CDR3 length equals 11 residues. The CDR3 region is CAWSGPSEQFF. In DNA form, the CDR3 reads TGTGCCTGGAGTGGCCCCAGTGAGCAGTTCTTC.

In its sample, this clonotype was seen a few times. The chain has TRBV30 and TRBJ2-3; weak D call: TRBD2 (6 bases). V lost 4 bases to trimming and J lost 5 bases, with 13 bases between them. Germline assignment: CDR1 GTSNPN and CDR2 SVGIG (reference sequence). The CDR3 extends over 13 amino acids. The CDR3 region is CAWTGTSRDTQYF. In DNA, the CDR3 is TGTGCCTGGACCGGGACTTCACGAGATACGCAGTATTTT.

The chain recombines TRBV30 with TRBJ2-7, with unresolved D. Germline V gene lookup returns CDR1 GTSNPN and CDR2 SVGIG (reference sequence). The CDR3 extends over 13 amino acids. V was cut by 2 bases and J by 5 bases, with 13 bases left in between. The CDR3 is CAWSLGIRNEQYF. DNA of the CDR3: TGTGCCTGGAGTTTAGGGATTCGCAACGAGCAGTACTTC.

The rearrangement joins TRBV6-2 or TRBV6-3 to TRBJ2-2; TRBD2 matches at 10 bases. The J segment lost 4 bases and the V segment lost 2 bases, leaving 7 bases of the junction unmatched. Germline values: CDR1 MNHEY, CDR2 SVGEGT. The CDR3 contains 17 residues. This chain's CDR3 is CASSYRAGGPVTGELFF. As DNA, the CDR3 is TGTGCCAGCAGTTACAGAGCGGGAGGGCCTGTCACCGGGGAGCTGTTTTTT.

At least ten counts were recorded for this clonotype. V gene TRBV15 combines with J gene TRBJ2-3; D is undetermined. V was pared by 0 bases and J by 1 base, with 5 bases between. The CDR3 runs to 14 residues. The V gene's germline CDR1 is LNHNV and CDR2 YYDKDF (reference sequence). Here the CDR3 DNA reads TGTGCCACCAGCAGAGAGTTTGGCACAGATACGCAGTATTTT. It yields the protein CATSREFGTDTQYF.

The rearrangement uses TRBV12-5 and TRBJ2-7; TRBD1 matches 9 bases. The germline gives CDR1 LGHNT, CDR2 FRNRAP. J was trimmed by 4 bases and V by 6 bases; bases with no gene match: 4. The CDR3 consists of 13 residues. For the CDR3, the DNA is TGTGCTAGTGGGGTTGACAGGGGGTACGAGCAGTACTTC. This translates into CASGVDRGYEQYF.

This clonotype has more than one count but fewer than ten. J is TRBJ2-7 and V is TRBV18; D may be TRBD1 (5 bases). Germline lookup yields CDR1 KGHSH and CDR2 LQKENI. Trimming took off 2 bases at V and 1 base at J, with 9 bases between the two ends. This CDR3 comprises 14 residues. The chain's CDR3 is CASSPTGTSYEQYF. CDR3 nucleotides: TGTGCCAGCTCACCAACAGGCACTTCCTACGAGCAGTACTTC.

The DNA of the CDR3 is TGTGCCAGCAGTTTACAGGGTGGTTTACCCCTCCACTTT. Amino acids: CASSLQGGLPLHF. The chain employs TRBV12-3 or TRBV12-4 and TRBJ1-6, with D tentatively TRBD1 (5 bases). V gave up 2 bases and J gave up 12 bases, with 11 bases separating them. This CDR3 comprises 13 residues.

The chain combines TRBV28 with TRBJ1-5, with 8 bases matching TRBD1. The V gene's germline CDR1 is MDHEN and CDR2 SYDVKM. V lost 3 bases to trimming and J lost 4 bases; unmatched junction nucleotides: 11. The CDR3 consists of 17 residues. In DNA, the CDR3 is TGTGCCAGCAGTTTTGGACAGGGCAAGCGGATAAATCAGCCCCAGCATTTT. Protein sequence: CASSFGQGKRINQPQHF.